Listed here is a single TCR beta chain. Its antigen is not identified. Under the ViraFEST assay, PBMC were stimulated with viral peptide pools so that antigen-specific CD4+ T cells expanded. Sequencing was performed afterwards. Scientists isolated CD4+ T cells after an approximately ten-day culture period ended. Testing of the vaccine recipients showed negative nucleocapsid antibodies and no prior SARS-CoV-2 infection. They grew some 2 million PBMC in each well, adding around 10 IU/ml IL-2 and 8.5 to 10 ug/ml peptides. The data were taken from a study of vaccination effects on CD4 cells after COVID-19. Sequencing was performed with immunoSEQ multiplex PCR; in TCRdb, only in-frame clones are kept and a portion is missing. The repertoire has about 48,000 clones, approximately 75% of them found once; the top ten carry 6%. CDR3 size: 15 residues. V shed 1 base and J shed 1 base, with 10 bases lying between them. Germline assignment: CDR1 SGHTA and CDR2 FQGNSA.

The source is a human donor who received a COVID-19 vaccine. This specimen was CD4+ T cells from PBMCs cultured with HCoV-OC43 spike peptides, taken before COVID-19 vaccination. Regarding subset: HCoV-OC43 spike overlapping peptide pool stimulation. This chain links TRBV7-2 with TRBJ2-5; tentatively, D is TRBD2 (7 bases). The CDR3, as DNA: TGTGCCAGCAGCTTAGGCGGGGGCTTCCAAGAGACCCAGTACTTC. Translating it yields CASSLGGGFQETQYF.